A single sample gave rise to the 10 T cell receptor beta chains below, sequenced in a study of monozygotic twins with inflammatory bowel disease. TCRdb re-called the 5' RACE reads and gives one entry per CDR3 protein, without DNA. The ten top clones account for about 2.2%, within a sample of fewer than 550,000 distinct CDR3 sequences. Sequenced input: blood. The receptors derive from a human donor with ulcerative colitis or Crohn's disease, or a healthy co-twin of an affected twin (not recorded which).

This chain uses TRBV20-1 with TRBJ2-1; TCRdb's D call of TRBD2 is untestable without DNA. This CDR3 spans 13 amino acids. Germline V lookup: CDR1 DFQATT, CDR2 SNEGSKA (reference sequence). CDR3: CSAGTVTYNEQFF.

The rearrangement links TRBV11-2 to TRBJ2-1. Germline V gene lookup returns CDR1 SGHAT and CDR2 FQNNGV. This CDR3 is built from 14 residues. The CDR3 protein is CASSLKNSYNEQFF.

The genes are TRBV7-4 and TRBJ2-3; TCRdb's D call, TRBD2, is unchecked because there is no DNA. Germline V gene data show CDR1 as SGHVT and CDR2 as SQSDAQ. The CDR3 runs to 16 residues. The CDR3 region is CASSLAERRLGDTQYF.

V and J are TRBV20-1 and TRBJ1-2. The CDR3 runs 12 residues. Germline CDR1 and CDR2: DFQATT and SNEGSKA (reference sequence). The CDR3 sequence: CSARIGNYGYTF.

The chain couples TRBV9 to TRBJ2-1; no DNA is available, so the TRBD2 call from TCRdb remains unchecked. This CDR3 is 16 amino acids long. Germline V gene sequence: CDR1 SGDLS, CDR2 YYNGEE. The chain's CDR3 is CASSVESRGGSNEQFF. The full variable domain, rest sourced from reference TRBV9 and TRBJ2-1, is DSGVTQTPKHLITATGQRVTLRCSPRSGDLSVYWYQQSLDQGLQFLIQYYNGEERAKGNILERFSAQQFPDLHSELNLSSLELGDSALYFCASSVESRGGSNEQFFGPGTRLTVL.

V gene TRBV7-9 combines with J gene TRBJ2-3; TCRdb proposes TRBD2, but this gene call is untestable without DNA. The CDR3 sequence is 16 residues long. CDR1 is SEHNR and CDR2 is FQNEAQ in the germline V gene (reference sequence). The CDR3 loop is CASSIILAGGPDTQYF.

This sequence joins TRBV11-2 and TRBJ2-2; TCRdb calls TRBD2, which cannot be checked without DNA. Germline lookup yields CDR1 SGHAT and CDR2 FQNNGV. The CDR3 length is 17 residues. The CDR3 spells CASSLEPGGPETGELFF.

The chain is built from TRBV18 and TRBJ2-6; TCRdb's D call of TRBD1 is untestable without DNA. The germline CDR1 and CDR2 sequences are KGHSH and LQKENI. The CDR3 covers 21 residues. The CDR3 reads CASSPSPGVGQVNSGANVLTF.

The chain combines TRBV12-3 or TRBV12-4 with TRBJ2-1; the TCRdb D gene call, TRBD1, has no DNA to confirm it. The CDR3 length is 13 residues. CDR3 loop: CASSLSGTPHQFF.

This rearrangement joins TRBV4-2 to TRBJ2-1; absent DNA, TCRdb's TRBD2 call cannot be checked. CDR1 and CDR2 (germline): LGHNA, YNFKEQ. The CDR3 covers 16 residues. The CDR3 spells CASSLAGTNSYNEQFF.